This T cell receptor (beta chain) emerged from a study of cytomegalovirus exposure and HLA in healthy donors. Study-level points and caveats: In an earlier analysis, about 87% or about 30%: the productive usage of most TCR beta V segments. Per a later analysis, HLA-associated TCR beta chains showed more clonal expansion than other, equally common TCR beta chains.

On this clone: The antigen remains unidentified.

This CDR3 comprises 13 residues. The germline V gene encodes CDR1 SGHAT and CDR2 FQNNGV. V dropped 3 bases and J dropped 2 bases, with 7 bases sitting between them. Primers included in the PCR were 60 Vbeta and 13 Jbeta primers. Measured with immunoSEQ multiplex PCR; TCRdb has only the in-frame clones, and not every one. The sample records some 180,000 clones, roughly 85% being singletons. The source is a man aged 25 to 40 in good health and CMV-seropositive. Specimen: PBMCs. The chain employs TRBV11-2 and TRBJ2-5; D remains ambiguous. CDR3 amino acids: CASSLSNQETQYF. CDR3 nucleotides: TGTGCCAGCAGCTTGAGCAATCAAGAGACCCAGTACTTC.